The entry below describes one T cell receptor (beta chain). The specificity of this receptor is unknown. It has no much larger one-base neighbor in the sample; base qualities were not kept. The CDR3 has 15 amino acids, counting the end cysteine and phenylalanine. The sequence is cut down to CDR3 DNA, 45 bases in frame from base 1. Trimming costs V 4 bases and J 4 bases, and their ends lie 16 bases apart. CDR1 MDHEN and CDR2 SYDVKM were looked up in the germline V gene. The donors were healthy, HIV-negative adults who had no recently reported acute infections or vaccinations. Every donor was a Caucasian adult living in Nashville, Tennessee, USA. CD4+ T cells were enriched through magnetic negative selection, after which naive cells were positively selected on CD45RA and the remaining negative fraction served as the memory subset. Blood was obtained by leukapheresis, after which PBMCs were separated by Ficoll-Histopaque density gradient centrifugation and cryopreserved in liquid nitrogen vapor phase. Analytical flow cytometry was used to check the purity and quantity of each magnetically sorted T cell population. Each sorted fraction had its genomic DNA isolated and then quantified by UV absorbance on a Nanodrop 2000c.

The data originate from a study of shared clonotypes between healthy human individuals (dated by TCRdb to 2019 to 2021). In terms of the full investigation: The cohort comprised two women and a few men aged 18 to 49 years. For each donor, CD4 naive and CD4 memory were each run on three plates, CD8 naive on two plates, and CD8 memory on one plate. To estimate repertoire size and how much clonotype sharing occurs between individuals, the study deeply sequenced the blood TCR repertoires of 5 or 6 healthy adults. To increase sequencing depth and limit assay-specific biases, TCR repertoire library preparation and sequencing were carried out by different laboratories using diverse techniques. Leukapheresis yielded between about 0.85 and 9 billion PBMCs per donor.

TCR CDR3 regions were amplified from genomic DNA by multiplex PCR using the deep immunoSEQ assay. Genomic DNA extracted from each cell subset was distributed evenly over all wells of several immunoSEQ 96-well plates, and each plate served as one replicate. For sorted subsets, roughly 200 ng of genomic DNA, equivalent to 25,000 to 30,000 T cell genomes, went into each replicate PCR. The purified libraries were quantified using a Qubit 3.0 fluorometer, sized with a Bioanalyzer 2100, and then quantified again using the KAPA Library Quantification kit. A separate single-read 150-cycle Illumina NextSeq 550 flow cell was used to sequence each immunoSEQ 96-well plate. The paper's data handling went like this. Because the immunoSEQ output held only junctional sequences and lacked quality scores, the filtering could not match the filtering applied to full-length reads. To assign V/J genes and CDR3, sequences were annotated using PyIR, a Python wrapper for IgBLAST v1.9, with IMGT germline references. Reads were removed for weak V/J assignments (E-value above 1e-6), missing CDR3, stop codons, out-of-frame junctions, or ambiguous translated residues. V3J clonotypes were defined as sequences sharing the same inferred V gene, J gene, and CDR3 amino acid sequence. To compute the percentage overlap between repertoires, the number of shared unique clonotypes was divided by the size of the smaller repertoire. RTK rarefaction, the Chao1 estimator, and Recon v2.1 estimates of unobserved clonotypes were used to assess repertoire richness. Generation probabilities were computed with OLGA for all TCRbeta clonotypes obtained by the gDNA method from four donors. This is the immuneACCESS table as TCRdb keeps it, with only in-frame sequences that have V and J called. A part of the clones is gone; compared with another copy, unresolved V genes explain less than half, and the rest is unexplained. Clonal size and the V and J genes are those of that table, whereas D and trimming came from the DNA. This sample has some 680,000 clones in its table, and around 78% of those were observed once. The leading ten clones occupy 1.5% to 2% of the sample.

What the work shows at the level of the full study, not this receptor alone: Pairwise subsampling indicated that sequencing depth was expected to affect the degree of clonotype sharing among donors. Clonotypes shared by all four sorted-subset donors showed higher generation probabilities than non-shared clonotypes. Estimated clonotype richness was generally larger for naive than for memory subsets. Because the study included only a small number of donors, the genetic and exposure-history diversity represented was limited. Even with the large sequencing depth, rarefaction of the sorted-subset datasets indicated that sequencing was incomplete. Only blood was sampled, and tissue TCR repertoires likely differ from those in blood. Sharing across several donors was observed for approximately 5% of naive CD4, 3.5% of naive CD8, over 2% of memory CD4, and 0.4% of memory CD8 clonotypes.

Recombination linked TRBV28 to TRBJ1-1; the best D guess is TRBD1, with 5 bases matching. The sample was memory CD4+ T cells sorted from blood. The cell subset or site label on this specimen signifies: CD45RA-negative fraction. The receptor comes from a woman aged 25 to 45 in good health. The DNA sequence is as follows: TGTGCCAGCAGTTCCCGGACTTTGAGGGGCACTGAAGCTTTCTTT. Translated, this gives CASSSRTLRGTEAFF.